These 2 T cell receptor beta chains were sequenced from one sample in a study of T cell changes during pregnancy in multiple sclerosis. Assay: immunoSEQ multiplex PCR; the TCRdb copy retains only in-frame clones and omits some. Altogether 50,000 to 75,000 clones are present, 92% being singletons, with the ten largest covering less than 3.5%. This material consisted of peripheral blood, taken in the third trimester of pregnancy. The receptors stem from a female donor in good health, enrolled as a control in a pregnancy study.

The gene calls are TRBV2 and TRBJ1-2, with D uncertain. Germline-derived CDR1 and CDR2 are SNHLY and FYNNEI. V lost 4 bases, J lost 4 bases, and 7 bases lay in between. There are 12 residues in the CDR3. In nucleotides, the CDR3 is TGTGCCAGCAGTGCGGAGCTCTATGGCTACACCTTC. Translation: CASSAELYGYTF.

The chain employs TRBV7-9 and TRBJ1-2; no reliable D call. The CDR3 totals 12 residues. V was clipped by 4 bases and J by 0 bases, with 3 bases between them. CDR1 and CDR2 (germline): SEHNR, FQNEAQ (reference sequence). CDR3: CASSSSNYGYTF. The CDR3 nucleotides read TGTGCCAGCAGCTCTTCTAACTATGGCTACACCTTC.